This T cell receptor beta chain is from a study of human T cells and chemical hapten exposure. Study-wide background: Donors were sensitized with 2% DPC on the upper inner arm. Throughout the approximately 24-week study, diphenylcyclopropenone was applied weekly to the patients' scalps.

The germline V gene encodes CDR1 DFQATT and CDR2 SNEGSKA (reference sequence). The CDR3 is 17 residues long. With V trimmed by 1 base and J by 0 bases, 7 bases remained unmatched. There are a few counts of this clonotype. Separate cDNA molecules received unique molecular identifiers, which the library attached to them. TCRdb called the RACE reads again in MiXCR, with one record for every CDR3 protein. The sample shows around 120,000 distinct CDR3 sequences, about an eighth of them seen only once. Specified time point: patch test 1, 2 weeks after DPC sensitization. Treatment denoted: therapeutic diphenylcyclopropenone sensitization with weekly scalp DPC.

Source: whole blood, taken in connection with sensitization to the hapten diphenylcyclopropenone (DPC). The sequence came from a man between 18 and 35 years old with alopecia areata. Some clones in this sample may be carry-over from other donors' samples. This sequence joins TRBV20-1 and TRBJ1-5; the match to TRBD1 covers 9 bases. The CDR3 loop reads CSARAGTGSNSNQPQHF. The CDR3 region has the DNA TGCAGTGCTAGAGCCGGGACAGGGAGCAATAGCAATCAGCCCCAGCATTTT.